Following are 6 T cell receptor beta chains from one sample sequenced in a study of control samples from healthy donors and cancer patients. Only in-frame clones appear in the TCRdb table, and some are missing; sequencing was by immunoSEQ multiplex PCR. Seen here are about 190,000 clones, about 90% observed once, and the top ten hold 1.8%. The sequencing sample was made of blood. All receptors derive from a man younger than 40 in good health.

The rearrangement links TRBV27 to TRBJ2-4; 9 bases are a match to TRBD1. The CDR3 sequence is 14 residues long. CDR1 is MNHEY and CDR2 is SMNVEV in the germline V gene (reference sequence). J was trimmed by 5 bases and V by 4 bases; bases with no gene match: 3. CDR3 nucleotides: TGTGCCAGCAGTTCCTGGGACAGGGAAAACATTCAGTACTTC. This gives the protein CASSSWDRENIQYF.

V is TRBV29-1 and J is TRBJ1-1; D is undetermined. V was clipped by 6 bases and J by 3 bases, with 14 bases between them. Germline CDR1 and CDR2: SQVTM and ANQGSEA. The CDR3 is made up of 13 amino acids. The CDR3 region has the DNA TGCAGCGTGTCGCCTAGGGTTGACACTGAAGCTTTCTTT. This encodes CSVSPRVDTEAFF.

The chain couples TRBV5-5 to TRBJ2-1; perhaps TRBD1 as D (5 bases). Trimming removed 1 base at V and 2 bases at J, with 16 bases between. Germline-derived CDR1 and CDR2 are SGHKS and YYEKEE (reference sequence). The CDR3 totals 17 residues. CDR3 sequence reads: CASSLFQGFGTYNEQFF. The CDR3 nucleotides read TGTGCCAGCAGCTTGTTCCAGGGTTTCGGAACCTACAATGAGCAGTTCTTC. Based on the CDR3 plus reference TRBV5-5 and TRBJ2-1, the full variable domain is DAGVTQSPTHLIKTRGQQVTLRCSPISGHKSVSWYQQVLGQGPQFIFQYYEKEERGRGNFPDRFSARQFPNYSSELNVNALLLGDSALYLCASSLFQGFGTYNEQFFGPGTRLTVL.

V and J are TRBV24-1 and TRBJ1-5; 10 bases agree with TRBD1. From germline, CDR1 is KGHDR and CDR2 SFDVKD. V lost 7 bases to trimming and J lost 2 bases; unmatched junction nucleotides: 4. This CDR3 is built from 15 residues. DNA for the CDR3: TGTGCCACCAGCCCCGGGACAGGGGGCAATCAGCCCCAGCATTTT. This gives the protein CATSPGTGGNQPQHF.

The CDR3 DNA follows: TGTGCCAGCTCAAGAAGCGTGGGTGAAAAACTGTTTTTT. It codes for CASSRSVGEKLFF. V and J are TRBV18 and TRBJ1-4; the D is unclear. Trimming pared 5 bases from V and 7 bases from J, leaving 11 bases between. Looked up from germline, CDR1 is KGHSH and CDR2 is LQKENI. The CDR3 runs to 13 residues.

This rearrangement joins TRBV15 to TRBJ1-1; 7 bases fit TRBD1. J lost 4 bases, V lost 1 base, and 9 bases had no gene match. The germline gives CDR1 LNHNV, CDR2 YYDKDF (reference sequence). The CDR3 contains 16 residues. CDR3 coding DNA: TGTGCCACCAGCAGAGCCGGTTATCAGGGGGTCACTGAAGCTTTCTTT. Amino acid sequence: CATSRAGYQGVTEAFF.